This T cell receptor (beta chain) was recovered during a study of metastatic and nonmetastatic thyroid tumors. Study-level points and caveats: Benign nodules were reported to have significantly lower TCR beta diversity than malignant thyroid tumors, in blood and tumor.

This clone appeared a few times. Its specificity is not known. CDR1 LNHNV and CDR2 YYDKDF come from the germline V gene (reference sequence). The CDR3 runs 15 residues. Trimming pared 3 bases from V and 8 bases from J, leaving 14 bases between. TCRdb reanalyzed the PCR reads via MiXCR. Found here are about 23,000 clones, roughly a quarter of them singletons; the top ten hold roughly 5.9%. The entire patient cohort was treatment-naive prior to thyroid surgery. The rearrangement uses TRBV15 and TRBJ1-6, with D unclear. Sequenced input: tumor tissue. The source is a female donor with papillary thyroid cancer or a benign thyroid nodule (not recorded which). Some clones in this sample may be carry-over from other donors' samples. This CDR3 reads CATSSRDMGDSPLHF. The CDR3 nucleotides read TGTGCCACCAGCAGCCGCGACATGGGCGATTCACCCCTCCACTTT.